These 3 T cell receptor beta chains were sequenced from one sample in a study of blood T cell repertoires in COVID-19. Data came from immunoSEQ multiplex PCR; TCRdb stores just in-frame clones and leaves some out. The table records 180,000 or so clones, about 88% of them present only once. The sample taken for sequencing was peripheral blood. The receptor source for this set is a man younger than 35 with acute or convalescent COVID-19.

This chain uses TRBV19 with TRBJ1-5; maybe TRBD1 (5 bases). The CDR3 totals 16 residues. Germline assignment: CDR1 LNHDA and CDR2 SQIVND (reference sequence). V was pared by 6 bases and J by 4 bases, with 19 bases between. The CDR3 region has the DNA TGTGCCAGTAGCCCCCTCGTGCAGGGCGAGAATCAGCCCCAGCATTTT. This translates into CASSPLVQGENQPQHF.

CDR3 amino acids: CAWSGQGAYTF. The CDR3 DNA reads TGTGCCTGGAGTGGGCAGGGGGCCTACACCTTC. The genes are TRBV30 and TRBJ1-2; 8 bases match TRBD1. J was trimmed by 10 bases and V by 1 base; bases with no gene match: 2. There are 11 residues in the CDR3. CDR1 and CDR2 (germline): GTSNPN, SVGIG (reference sequence).

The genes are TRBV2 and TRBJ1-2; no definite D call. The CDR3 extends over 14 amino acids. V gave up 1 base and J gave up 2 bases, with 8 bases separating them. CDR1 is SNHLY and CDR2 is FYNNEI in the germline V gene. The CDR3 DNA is TGTGCCAGCAGTGAAGGTCCCCGGAACTATGGCTACACCTTC. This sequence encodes CASSEGPRNYGYTF. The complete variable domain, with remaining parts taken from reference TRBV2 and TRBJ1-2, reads EPEVTQTPSHQVTQMGQEVILRCVPISNHLYFYWYRQILGQKVEFLVSFYNNEISEKSEIFDDQFSVERPDGSNFTLKIRSTKLEDSAMYFCASSEGPRNYGYTFGSGTRLTVV.